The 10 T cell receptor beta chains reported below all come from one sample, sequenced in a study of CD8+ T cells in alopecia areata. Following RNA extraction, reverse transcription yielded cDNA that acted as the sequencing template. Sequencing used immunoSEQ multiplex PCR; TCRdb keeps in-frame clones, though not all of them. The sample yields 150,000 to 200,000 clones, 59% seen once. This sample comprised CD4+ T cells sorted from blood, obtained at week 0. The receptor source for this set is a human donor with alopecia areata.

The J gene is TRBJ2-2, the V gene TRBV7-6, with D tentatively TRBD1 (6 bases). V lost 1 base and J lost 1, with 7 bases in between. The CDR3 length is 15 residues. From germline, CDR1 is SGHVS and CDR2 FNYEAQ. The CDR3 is CASSLEGQNTGELFF. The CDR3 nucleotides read TGTGCCAGCAGCTTAGAGGGACAGAACACCGGGGAGCTGTTTTTT.

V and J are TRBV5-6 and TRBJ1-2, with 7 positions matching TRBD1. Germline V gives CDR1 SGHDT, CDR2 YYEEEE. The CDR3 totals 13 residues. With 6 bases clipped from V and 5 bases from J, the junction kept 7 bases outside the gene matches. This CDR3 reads CASTGDSVYGYTF. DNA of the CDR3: TGTGCCAGCACGGGGGACAGTGTATATGGCTACACCTTC.

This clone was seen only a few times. The DNA of the CDR3 is TGCAGCGTTGGAAGAGGTCAACCCTACAATGAGCAGTTCTTC. Encoded protein: CSVGRGQPYNEQFF. The V call is TRBV29-1, the J call TRBJ2-1; D ambiguous. With 4 bases removed from V and 2 bases from J, the gap between germline ends came to 12 bases. This CDR3 region has 14 residues. Germline CDR1 and CDR2: SQVTM and ANQGSEA.

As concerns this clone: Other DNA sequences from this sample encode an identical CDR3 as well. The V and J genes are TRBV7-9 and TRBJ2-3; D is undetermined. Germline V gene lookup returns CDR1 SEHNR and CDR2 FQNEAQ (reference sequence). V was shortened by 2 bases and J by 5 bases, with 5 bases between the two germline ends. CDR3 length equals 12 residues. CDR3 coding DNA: TGTGCCAGCAGCTTACCGAGAGATACGCAGTATTTT. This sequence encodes CASSLPRDTQYF.

The DNA of the CDR3 is TGCGCCAGCAGCTGGGATAGCAATCAGCCCCAGCATTTT. Amino acid sequence: CASSWDSNQPQHF. This chain connects TRBV5-1 to TRBJ1-5; D uncertain. CDR1 and CDR2 (germline): SGHRS, YFSETQ. V shed 3 bases and J shed 0 bases, with 4 bases lying between them. This CDR3 contains 13 residues.

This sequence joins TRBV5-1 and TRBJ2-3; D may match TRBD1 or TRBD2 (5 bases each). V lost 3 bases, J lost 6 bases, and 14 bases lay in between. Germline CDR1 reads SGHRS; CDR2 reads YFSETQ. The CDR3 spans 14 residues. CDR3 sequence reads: CASSSPGSPDTQYF. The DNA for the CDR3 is TGCGCCAGCAGCTCCCCAGGGAGTCCCGATACGCAGTATTTT. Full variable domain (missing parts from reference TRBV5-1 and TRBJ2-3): KAGVTQTPRYLIKTRGQQVTLSCSPISGHRSVSWYQQTPGQGLQFLFEYFSETQRNKGNFPGRFSGRQFSNSRSEMNVSTLELGDSALYLCASSSPGSPDTQYFGPGTRLTVL.

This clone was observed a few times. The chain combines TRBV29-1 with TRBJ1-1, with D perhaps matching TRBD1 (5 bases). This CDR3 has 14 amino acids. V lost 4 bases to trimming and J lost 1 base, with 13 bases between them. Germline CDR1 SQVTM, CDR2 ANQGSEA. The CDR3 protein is CSVGTLGSNTEAFF. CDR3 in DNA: TGCAGCGTTGGGACACTGGGCTCGAACACTGAAGCTTTCTTT.

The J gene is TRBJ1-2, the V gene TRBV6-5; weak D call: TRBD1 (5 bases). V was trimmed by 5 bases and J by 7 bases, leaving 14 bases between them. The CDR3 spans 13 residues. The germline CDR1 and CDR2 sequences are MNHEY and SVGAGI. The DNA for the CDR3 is TGTGCCAGCAGTCCCGGGACCAATGCTGGCTACACCTTC. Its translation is CASSPGTNAGYTF.

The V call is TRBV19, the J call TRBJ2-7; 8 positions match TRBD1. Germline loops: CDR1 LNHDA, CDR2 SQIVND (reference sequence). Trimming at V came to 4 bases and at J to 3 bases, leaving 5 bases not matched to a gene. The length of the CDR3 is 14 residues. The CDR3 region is CASSTRQGIYEQYF. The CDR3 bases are TGTGCCAGTAGTACCCGACAGGGGATCTACGAGCAGTACTTC.

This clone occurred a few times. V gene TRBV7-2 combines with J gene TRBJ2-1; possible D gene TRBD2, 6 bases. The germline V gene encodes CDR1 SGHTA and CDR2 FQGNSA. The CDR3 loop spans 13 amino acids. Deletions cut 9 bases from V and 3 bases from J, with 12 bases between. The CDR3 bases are TGTGCCAGTTCGGGACTGGTCTACAATGAGCAGTTCTTC. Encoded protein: CASSGLVYNEQFF. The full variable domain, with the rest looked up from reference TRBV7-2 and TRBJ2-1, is GAGVSQSPSNKVTEKGKDVELRCDPISGHTALYWYRQSLGQGLEFLIYFQGNSAPDKSGLPSDRFSAERTGGSVSTLTIQRTQQEDSAVYLCASSGLVYNEQFFGPGTRLTVL.